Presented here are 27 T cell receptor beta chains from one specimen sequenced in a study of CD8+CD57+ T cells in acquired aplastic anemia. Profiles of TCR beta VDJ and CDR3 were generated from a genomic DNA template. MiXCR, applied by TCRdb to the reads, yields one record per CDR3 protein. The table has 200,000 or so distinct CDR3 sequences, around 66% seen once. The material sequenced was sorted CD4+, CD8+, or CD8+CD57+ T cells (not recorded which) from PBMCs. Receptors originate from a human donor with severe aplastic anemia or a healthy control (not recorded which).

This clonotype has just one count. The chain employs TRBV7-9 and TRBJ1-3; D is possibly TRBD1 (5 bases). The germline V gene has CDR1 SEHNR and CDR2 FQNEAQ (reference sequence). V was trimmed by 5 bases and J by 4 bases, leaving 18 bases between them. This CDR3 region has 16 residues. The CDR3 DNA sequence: TGTGCCAGCAGCCGCCAGGGCGAAGGGCACGGAAACACCATATATTTT. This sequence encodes CASSRQGEGHGNTIYF.

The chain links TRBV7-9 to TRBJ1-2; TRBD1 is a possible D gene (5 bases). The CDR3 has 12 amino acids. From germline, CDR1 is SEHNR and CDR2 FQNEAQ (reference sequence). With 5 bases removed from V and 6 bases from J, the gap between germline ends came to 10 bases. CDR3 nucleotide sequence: TGTGCCAGCAGCGAGTCAGGGAATGGCTACACCTTC. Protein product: CASSESGNGYTF. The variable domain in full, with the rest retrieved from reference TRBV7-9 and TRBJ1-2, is DTGVSQNPRHKITKRGQNVTFRCDPISEHNRLYWYRQTLGQGPEFLTYFQNEAQLEKSRLLSDRFSAERPKGSFSTLEIQRTEQGDSAMYLCASSESGNGYTFGSGTRLTVV.

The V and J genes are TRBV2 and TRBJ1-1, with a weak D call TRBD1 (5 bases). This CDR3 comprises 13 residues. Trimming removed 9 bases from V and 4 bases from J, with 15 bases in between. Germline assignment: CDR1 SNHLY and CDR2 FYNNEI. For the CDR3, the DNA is TGTGCCAGTCCCAGGTTGGGGGGCACTGAAGCTTTCTTT. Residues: CASPRLGGTEAFF.

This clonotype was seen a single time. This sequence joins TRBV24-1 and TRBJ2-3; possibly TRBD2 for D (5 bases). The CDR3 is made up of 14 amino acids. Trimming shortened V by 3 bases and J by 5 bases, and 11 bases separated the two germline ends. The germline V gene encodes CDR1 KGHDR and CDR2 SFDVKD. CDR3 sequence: CATSDPPRGDTQYF. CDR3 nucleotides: TGTGCCACCAGTGATCCCCCTCGGGGAGATACGCAGTATTTT.

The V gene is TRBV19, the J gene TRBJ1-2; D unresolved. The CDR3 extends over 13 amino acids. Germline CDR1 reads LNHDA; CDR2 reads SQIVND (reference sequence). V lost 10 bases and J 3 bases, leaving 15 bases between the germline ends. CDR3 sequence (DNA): TGTGCCACCTTCAGTATTTGGGACTATGGCTACACCTTC. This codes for CATFSIWDYGYTF.

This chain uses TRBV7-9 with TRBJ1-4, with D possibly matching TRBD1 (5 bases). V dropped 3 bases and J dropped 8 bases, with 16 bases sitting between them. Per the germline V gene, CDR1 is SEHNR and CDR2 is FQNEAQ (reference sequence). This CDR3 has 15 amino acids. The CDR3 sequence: CASSFSIGGNEKLFF. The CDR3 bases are TGTGCCAGCAGCTTTTCCATCGGGGGGAACGAAAAACTGTTTTTT.

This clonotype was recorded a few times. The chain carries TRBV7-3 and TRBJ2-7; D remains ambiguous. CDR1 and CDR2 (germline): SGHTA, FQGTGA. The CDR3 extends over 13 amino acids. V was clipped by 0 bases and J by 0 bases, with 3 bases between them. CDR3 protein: CASSLTLSYEQYF. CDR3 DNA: TGTGCCAGCAGCTTAACACTCTCCTACGAGCAGTACTTC.

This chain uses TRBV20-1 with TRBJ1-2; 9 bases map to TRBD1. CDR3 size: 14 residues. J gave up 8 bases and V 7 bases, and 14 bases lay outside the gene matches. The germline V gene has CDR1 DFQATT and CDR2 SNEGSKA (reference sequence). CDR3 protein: CSVPLNRGRGGYTF. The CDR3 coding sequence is TGCAGTGTCCCCCTCAACAGGGGGCGCGGGGGCTACACCTTC.

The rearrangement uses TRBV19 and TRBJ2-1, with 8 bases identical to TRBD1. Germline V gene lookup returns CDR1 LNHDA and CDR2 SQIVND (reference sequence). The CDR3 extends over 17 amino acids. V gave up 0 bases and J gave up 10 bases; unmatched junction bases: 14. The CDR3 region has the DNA TGTGCCAGTAGTATAGATGGGGCAGGGGGCGAGTTCACCGAGCAGTTCTTC. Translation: CASSIDGAGGEFTEQFF. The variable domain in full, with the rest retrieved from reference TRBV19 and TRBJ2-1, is DGGITQSPKYLFRKEGQNVTLSCEQNLNHDAMYWYRQDPGQGLRLIYYSQIVNDFQKGDIAEGYSVSREKKESFPLTVTSAQKNPTAFYLCASSIDGAGGEFTEQFFGPGTRLTVL.

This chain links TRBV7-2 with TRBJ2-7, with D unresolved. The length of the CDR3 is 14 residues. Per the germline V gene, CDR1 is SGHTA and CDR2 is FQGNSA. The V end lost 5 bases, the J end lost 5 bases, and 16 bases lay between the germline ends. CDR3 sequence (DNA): TGTGCCAGCAGCCACGACTCCCCCAGCAACGAGCAGTACTTC. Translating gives CASSHDSPSNEQYF. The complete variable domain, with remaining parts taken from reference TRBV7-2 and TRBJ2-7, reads GAGVSQSPSNKVTEKGKDVELRCDPISGHTALYWYRQSLGQGLEFLIYFQGNSAPDKSGLPSDRFSAERTGGSVSTLTIQRTQQEDSAVYLCASSHDSPSNEQYFGPGTRLTVT.

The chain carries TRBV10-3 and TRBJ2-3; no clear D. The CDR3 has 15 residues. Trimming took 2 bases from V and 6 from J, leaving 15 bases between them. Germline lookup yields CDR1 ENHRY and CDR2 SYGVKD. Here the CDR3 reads CAISERSDPPDTQYF. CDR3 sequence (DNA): TGTGCCATCAGTGAGAGGTCTGACCCCCCCGATACGCAGTATTTT.

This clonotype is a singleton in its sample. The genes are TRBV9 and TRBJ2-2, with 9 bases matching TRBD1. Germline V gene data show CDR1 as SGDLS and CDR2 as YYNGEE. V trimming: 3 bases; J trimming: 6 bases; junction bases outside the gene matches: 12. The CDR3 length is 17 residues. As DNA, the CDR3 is TGTGCCAGCAGCGGATGGACAGGGGCAGTCTTCCCCGGGGAGCTGTTTTTT. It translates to CASSGWTGAVFPGELFF.

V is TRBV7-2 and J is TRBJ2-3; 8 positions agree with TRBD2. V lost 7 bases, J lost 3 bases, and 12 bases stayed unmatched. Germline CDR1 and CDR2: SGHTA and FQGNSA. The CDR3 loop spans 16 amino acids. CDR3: CASTFLSGSITDTQYF. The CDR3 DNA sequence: TGTGCCAGCACCTTCCTAAGCGGGAGTATTACAGATACGCAGTATTTT.

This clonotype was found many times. CDR3 region: CASSAYGLTGGMLGYGYTF. CDR3 in DNA: TGTGCCAGCAGTGCGTACGGGTTAACAGGGGGAATGTTAGGCTATGGCTACACCTTC. This chain joins TRBV6-4 and TRBJ1-2; 8 nucleotides match TRBD1. From germline, CDR1 is MRHNA and CDR2 SNTAGT. The length of the CDR3 is 19 residues. Germline trimming cut 4 bases from V and 4 bases from J; bases unmatched to any gene: 20.

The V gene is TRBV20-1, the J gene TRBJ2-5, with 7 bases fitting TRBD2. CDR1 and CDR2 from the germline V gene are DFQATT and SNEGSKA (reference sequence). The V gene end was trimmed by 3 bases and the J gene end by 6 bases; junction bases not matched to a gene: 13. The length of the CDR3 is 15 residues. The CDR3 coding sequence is TGCAGTGCTAGTAATCCGTCGGGAGGAAGGAAGACCCAGTACTTC. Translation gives CSASNPSGGRKTQYF.

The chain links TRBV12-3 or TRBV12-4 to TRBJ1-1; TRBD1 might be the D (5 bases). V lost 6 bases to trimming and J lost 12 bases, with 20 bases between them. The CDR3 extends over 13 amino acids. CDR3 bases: TGTGCCAGCAGAGGCGGGACCCCGAGGGGATCTTTCTTT. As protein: CASRGGTPRGSFF.

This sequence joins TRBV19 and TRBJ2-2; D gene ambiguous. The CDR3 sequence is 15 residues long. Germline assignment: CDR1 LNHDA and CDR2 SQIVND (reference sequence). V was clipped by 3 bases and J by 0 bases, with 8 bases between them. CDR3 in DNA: TGTGCCAGTAGTATTGCAGCGACGAACACCGGGGAGCTGTTTTTT. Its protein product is CASSIAATNTGELFF. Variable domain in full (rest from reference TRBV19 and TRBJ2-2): DGGITQSPKYLFRKEGQNVTLSCEQNLNHDAMYWYRQDPGQGLRLIYYSQIVNDFQKGDIAEGYSVSREKKESFPLTVTSAQKNPTAFYLCASSIAATNTGELFFGEGSRLTVL.

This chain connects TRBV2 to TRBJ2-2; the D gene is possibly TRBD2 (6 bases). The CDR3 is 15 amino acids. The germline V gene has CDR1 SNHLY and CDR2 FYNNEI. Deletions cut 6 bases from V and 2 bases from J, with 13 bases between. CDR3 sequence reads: CASSPPGLNTGELFF. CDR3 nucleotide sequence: TGTGCCAGCAGCCCCCCGGGACTTAACACCGGGGAGCTGTTTTTT.

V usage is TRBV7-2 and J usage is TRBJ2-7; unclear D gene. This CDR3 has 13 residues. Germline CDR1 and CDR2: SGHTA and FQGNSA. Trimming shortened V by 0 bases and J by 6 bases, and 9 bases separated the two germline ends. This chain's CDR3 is CASSLASVGEQYF. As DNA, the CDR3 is TGTGCCAGCAGCTTAGCGTCGGTAGGCGAGCAGTACTTC.

The DNA for the CDR3 is TGCAGCGTTGAAGATTACGGGGACAGGGGGACCTACGAGCAGTACTTC. It is translated as CSVEDYGDRGTYEQYF. The J gene is TRBJ2-7, the V gene TRBV29-1; 11 bases map to TRBD1. Germline CDR1 reads SQVTM; CDR2 reads ANQGSEA. The V segment lost 0 bases and the J segment 2 bases; nucleotides outside the gene matches: 6. The CDR3 sequence is 16 residues long.

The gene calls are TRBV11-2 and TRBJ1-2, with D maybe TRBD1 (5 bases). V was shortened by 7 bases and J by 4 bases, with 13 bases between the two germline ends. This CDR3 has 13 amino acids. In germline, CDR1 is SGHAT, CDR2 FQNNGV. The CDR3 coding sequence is TGTGCCAGCATCTCCACAGGTGGCTATGGCTACACCTTC. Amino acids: CASISTGGYGYTF.

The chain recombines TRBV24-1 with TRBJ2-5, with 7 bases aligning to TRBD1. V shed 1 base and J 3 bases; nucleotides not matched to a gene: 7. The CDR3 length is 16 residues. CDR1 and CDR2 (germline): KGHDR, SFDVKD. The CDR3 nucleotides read TGTGCCACCAGTGATTTAGGGACGACAGGGAAAGAGACCCAGTACTTC. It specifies CATSDLGTTGKETQYF.

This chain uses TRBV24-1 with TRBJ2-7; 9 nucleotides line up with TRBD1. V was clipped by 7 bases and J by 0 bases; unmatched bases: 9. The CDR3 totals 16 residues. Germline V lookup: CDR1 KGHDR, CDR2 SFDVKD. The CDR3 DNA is TGTGCCACCAGCTACTACCGACAGGGGGACTCCTACGAGCAGTACTTC. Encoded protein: CATSYYRQGDSYEQYF.

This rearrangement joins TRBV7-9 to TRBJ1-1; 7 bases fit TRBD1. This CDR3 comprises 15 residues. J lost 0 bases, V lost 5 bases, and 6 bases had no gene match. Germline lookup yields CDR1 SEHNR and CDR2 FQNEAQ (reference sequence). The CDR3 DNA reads TGTGCCAGCAGCACTCGGACAGGAATGAACACTGAAGCTTTCTTT. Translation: CASSTRTGMNTEAFF.

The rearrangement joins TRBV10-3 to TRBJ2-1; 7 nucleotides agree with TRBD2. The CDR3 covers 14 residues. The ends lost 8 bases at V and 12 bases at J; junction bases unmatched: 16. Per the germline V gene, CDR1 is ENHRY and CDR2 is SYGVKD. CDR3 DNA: TGTGCCATCGGGGGGGGGGGGTCCTACAATTGGCAGTTCTTC. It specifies CAIGGGGSYNWQFF.

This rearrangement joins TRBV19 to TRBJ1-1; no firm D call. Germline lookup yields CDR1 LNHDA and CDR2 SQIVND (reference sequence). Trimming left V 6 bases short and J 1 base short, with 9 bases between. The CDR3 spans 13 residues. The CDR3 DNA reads TGTGCCAGTAGGGGAGGGAAGAACACTGAAGCTTTCTTT. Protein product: CASRGGKNTEAFF.

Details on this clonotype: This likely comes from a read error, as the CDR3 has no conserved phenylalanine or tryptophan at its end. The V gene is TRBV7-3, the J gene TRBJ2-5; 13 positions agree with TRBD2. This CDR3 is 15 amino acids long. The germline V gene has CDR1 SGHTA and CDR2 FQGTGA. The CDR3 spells CAGSTSGGARETQYL. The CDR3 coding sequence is TGTGCCGGCAGCACTAGCGGGGGGGCACGAGAGACCCAGTACCTC.